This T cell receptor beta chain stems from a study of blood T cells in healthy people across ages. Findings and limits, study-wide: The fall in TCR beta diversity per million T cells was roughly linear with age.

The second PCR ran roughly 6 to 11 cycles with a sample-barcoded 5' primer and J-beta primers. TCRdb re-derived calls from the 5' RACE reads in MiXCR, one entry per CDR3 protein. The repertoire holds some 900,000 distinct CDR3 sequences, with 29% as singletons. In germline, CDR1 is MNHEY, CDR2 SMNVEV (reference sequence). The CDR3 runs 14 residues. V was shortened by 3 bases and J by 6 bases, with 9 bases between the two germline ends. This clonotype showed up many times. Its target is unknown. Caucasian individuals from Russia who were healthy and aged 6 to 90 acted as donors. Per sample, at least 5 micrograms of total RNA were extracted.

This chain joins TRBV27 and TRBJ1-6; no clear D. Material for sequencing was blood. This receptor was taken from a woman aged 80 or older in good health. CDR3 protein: CASSFWAANSPLHF. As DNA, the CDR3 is TGTGCCAGCAGTTTTTGGGCAGCTAATTCACCCCTCCACTTT.